Listed below are T cell receptor beta chains from one sample, sequenced in a study of OX40 agonist ivuxolimab in advanced cancers. The assay was immunoSEQ multiplex PCR, and TCRdb's table has in-frame clones only and misses some. The table includes tens of thousands of clones, 88% detected once. The sequences come from CD4+ or CD8+ T cells sorted from blood, collected in a trial of the OX40 agonist ivuxolimab. These receptor sequences come from an adult with an advanced solid tumor such as melanoma, head and neck, liver or kidney cancer. Both conserved end residues are part of each CDR3. D genes are given only for firm matches. A row's size may be missing; if present it is once, few, many or a size class.

d_call,v_call,j_call,clone_size,cdr3_nt,cdr3_aa
.,TRBV5-8,TRBJ2-5,.,TGTGCCAGCAGCTTGGGCCTCTCGGGCGGGGCTCAAGAGACCCAGTACTTC,CASSLGLSGGAQETQYF
TRBD2,TRBV7-8,TRBJ2-1,.,TGTGCCAGCAGCTATCGGGGGGGCCTCTACAATGAGCAGTTCTTC,CASSYRGGLYNEQFF
.,TRBV5-1,TRBJ1-5,.,TGCGCCAGCAGCGAGAACGGACTTTACAATCAGCCCCAGCATTTT,CASSENGLYNQPQHF
TRBD1,TRBV10-1,TRBJ1-1,.,TGCGCCAGCAGTCGACAGGGGAACACTGAAGCTTTCTTT,CASSRQGNTEAFF
.,TRBV30,TRBJ2-5,once,TGTGCCTGGAGTGTAGTGGCGGGGACGCAAGAGACCCAGTACTTC,CAWSVVAGTQETQYF
TRBD2,TRBV4-3,TRBJ2-1,.,TGCGCCAGCAGCCAAGTAACTGCTCTGGCGGGGGAGAACAATGAGCAGTTCTTC,CASSQVTALAGENNEQFF
.,TRBV20-1,TRBJ1-1,.,TGCAGTGCTAGAGGGAACACTGAAGCTTTCTTT,CSARGNTEAFF
.,TRBV27,TRBJ2-3,.,TGTGCCTCCCCTGGGGGCACAGATACGCAGTATTTT,CASPGGTDTQYF
.,TRBV5-1,TRBJ2-7,.,TGCGCCAGCAGCCTCTATGGCCAGGGTATCTACGAGCAGTACTTC,CASSLYGQGIYEQYF
.,TRBV5-1,TRBJ2-1,.,TGCGCCAGCAGCGGACGGTGGGGCGGGGAAAACAATGAGCAGTTCTTC,CASSGRWGGENNEQFF
TRBD2,TRBV12-5,TRBJ2-2,.,TGTGCTAGTGGTTTGCCGACCAAAGACAGAAAACTAGCGGGGGGAGTTATGGCCGGGGAGCTGTTTTTT,CASGLPTKDRKLAGGVMAGELFF
TRBD1,TRBV18,TRBJ1-2,.,TGTGCCAGCTCACCACCAATGGCACAGGGGGCTGGAGGCTACACCTTC,CASSPPMAQGAGGYTF
TRBD1,TRBV11-2,TRBJ2-5,.,TGTGCCAGCAGCTTATCCAGGGGGCCTTGGGAGACCCAGTACTTC,CASSLSRGPWETQYF
TRBD2,TRBV5-6,TRBJ2-1,.,TGTGCCAGCAGTCGTGGACTAGCGCCCCACGATGAGCAGTTCTTC,CASSRGLAPHDEQFF
.,TRBV7-9,TRBJ1-1,.,TGTGCCAGCAGCTTACGGCAGGGGAACACTGAAGCTTTCTTT,CASSLRQGNTEAFF
TRBD1,TRBV12-5,TRBJ1-1,.,TGTGCTAGTGGTTTGGGGGGACAGTGGAACACTGAAGCTTTCTTT,CASGLGGQWNTEAFF
.,TRBV28,TRBJ2-2,.,TGTGCCAGCAGTACACAGGGACACACCGGGGAGCTGTTTTTT,CASSTQGHTGELFF
.,TRBV4-3,TRBJ2-5,once,TGCGCCAGCAGCTTTCCCAGGGGTGGGGAGGAGACCCAGTACTTC,CASSFPRGGEETQYF
TRBD1,TRBV19,TRBJ1-4,.,TGTGCCAGTAGTCCCTCGACAGGGTTAGGTGAAAAACTGTTTTTT,CASSPSTGLGEKLFF
TRBD1,TRBV5-5,TRBJ2-1,.,TGTGCCAGCAGCTTTGGTGACAGGGAAAGAAAGGAGCAGTTCTTC,CASSFGDRERKEQFF
.,TRBV28,TRBJ1-1,.,TGTGCCAGCAGTTCGCCTAACAGTCTCCTGGAAGCTTTCTTT,CASSSPNSLLEAFF
.,TRBV19,TRBJ1-5,once,TGTGCCAGTAGTATGAGCGGGGGCGGGCAGCCCCAGCATTTT,CASSMSGGGQPQHF
.,TRBV18,TRBJ1-2,.,TGTGCCAGCTCACCCTTCTCCCACGCCGGGACGGAAGCCTTC,CASSPFSHAGTEAF
.,TRBV7-9,TRBJ2-5,.,TGTGCCAGCAGCTTAGTGCAGACAGCGAACCAAGAGACCCAGTACTTC,CASSLVQTANQETQYF
.,TRBV28,TRBJ2-2,.,TGTGCCAGCAGTACCCCGGCCGCGGGGGAGCTGTTTTTT,CASSTPAAGELFF
TRBD1,TRBV10-1,TRBJ1-6,once,TGCGCCAGCAGTGACCTCGACAGGGGGCGAGACCGGCTTTCACCCCTCCACTTT,CASSDLDRGRDRLSPLHF
TRBD1,TRBV18,TRBJ2-7,.,TGTGCCAGCTCAGGACAGGGGGCAGGGTACGAGCAGTACTTC,CASSGQGAGYEQYF
TRBD1,TRBV7-9,TRBJ2-2,.,TGTGCCAGCCTAGGGACAGCAAACACCGGGGAGCTGTTTTTT,CASLGTANTGELFF
TRBD1,TRBV19,TRBJ1-1,.,TGTGCCAGTAGCCTACAGGGGCTGAACACTGAAGCTTTCTTT,CASSLQGLNTEAFF
.,TRBV5-6,TRBJ1-2,.,TGTGCCAGCAGCTATAGGACCCTGAGGGACTATGGCTACACCTTC,CASSYRTLRDYGYTF
.,TRBV19,TRBJ1-5,.,TGTGCCAGTGGGGGGAGTCAGCCCCAGCATTTT,CASGGSQPQHF
.,TRBV5-1,TRBJ1-2,.,TGCGCCAGCAGCGCAGGACTTTTCTATGGCTACACCTTC,CASSAGLFYGYTF